This T cell receptor (beta chain) stems from a study of technical replicates of blood from a handful of donors. Data came from immunoSEQ multiplex PCR; TCRdb stores just in-frame clones and leaves some out. The data contain about 16,000 clones, roughly 89% of them singletons. Unmatched junction bases numbered 6, after V lost 2 bases and J lost 3 bases. This CDR3 contains 16 residues. Per the germline V gene, CDR1 is SGHTA and CDR2 is FQGTGA. The origin of this receptor is a human donor in good health. The specimen sequenced was PBMCs. The chain joins TRBV7-3 to TRBJ2-2; TRBD2 agrees at 7 bases. For the CDR3, the DNA is TGTGCCAGCAGCTTATCTGCGGGAGTAGACACCGGGGAGCTGTTTTTT. Protein sequence: CASSLSAGVDTGELFF.